Following are 16 T cell receptor beta chains from one sample sequenced in a study of shared clonotypes between healthy human individuals. Using immunoSEQ multiplex PCR, the repertoire was profiled, and TCRdb retains in-frame clones only, with some absent. Found here are about 2 million clones, 95% of them singletons; the top ten hold more than 0.1%. Sequencing was performed on naive CD4+ T cells sorted from blood. The subset denotes: CD45RA+ positively selected. The receptors come from a man between 18 and 29 years old in good health.

V usage is TRBV5-6 and J usage is TRBJ1-5, with TRBD1 as a possible D gene (5 bases). Trimming took off 0 bases at V and 3 bases at J, with 7 bases between the two ends. Germline V gives CDR1 SGHDT, CDR2 YYEEEE. The CDR3 totals 14 residues. The CDR3 DNA is TGTGCCAGCAGCTTGGAAGGGGTCAATCAGCCCCAGCATTTT. Translating it yields CASSLEGVNQPQHF.

CDR3 coding DNA: TGCGCCAGCAGCTTGGACGTTGAGGCAGCCCTCCCCCAGCGTGAGCAGTACTTC. Amino acids: CASSLDVEAALPQREQYF. The chain couples TRBV5-1 to TRBJ2-7; D is unclear. Per germline, CDR1 SGHRS and CDR2 YFSETQ. Trimming took 0 bases from V and 7 from J, leaving 26 bases between them. CDR3 length: 18 amino acids.

The chain carries TRBV30 and TRBJ1-5; 8 positions agree with TRBD1. Per the germline V gene, CDR1 is GTSNPN and CDR2 is SVGIG (reference sequence). Trimming at V came to 3 bases and at J to 0 bases, leaving 4 bases not matched to a gene. The CDR3 extends over 15 amino acids. CDR3 coding DNA: TGTGCCTGGAGCTCAGGGGGCTATAGCAATCAGCCCCAGCATTTT. Its protein is CAWSSGGYSNQPQHF. The full variable domain, completed using reference TRBV30 and TRBJ1-5, is SQTIHQWPATLVQPVGSPLSLECTVEGTSNPNLYWYRQAAGRGLQLLFYSVGIGQISSEVPQNLSASRPQDRQFILSSKKLLLSDSGFYLCAWSSGGYSNQPQHFGDGTRLSIL.

The V call is TRBV6-1, the J call TRBJ2-3, with D uncertain. The CDR3 consists of 12 residues. Germline CDR1 and CDR2: MNHNS and SASEGT. Trimming stripped 3 bases from V and 2 bases from J, with 3 bases between. The CDR3 nucleotides read TGTGCCAGCAGTGATCACACAGATACGCAGTATTTT. Protein sequence: CASSDHTDTQYF.

The J gene is TRBJ2-5, the V gene TRBV30; D remains unclear. Trimming took off 0 bases at V and 2 bases at J, with 7 bases between the two ends. Germline-derived CDR1 and CDR2 are GTSNPN and SVGIG (reference sequence). This CDR3 has 13 residues. The CDR3 DNA follows: TGTGCCTGGAGTGTACTTCAGCAAGAGACCCAGTACTTC. This sequence encodes CAWSVLQQETQYF.

This sequence joins TRBV5-4 and TRBJ2-1; 11 positions match TRBD2. This CDR3 contains 17 residues. V lost 0 bases to trimming and J lost 12 bases; unmatched junction nucleotides: 14. Germline V lookup: CDR1 SGHNT, CDR2 YYREEE (reference sequence). This CDR3 reads CASSLGSVPTSGIGQFF. DNA for the CDR3: TGTGCCAGCAGCTTGGGTTCGGTGCCGACTAGCGGGATCGGGCAGTTCTTC.

The chain has TRBV27 and TRBJ1-1, with D maybe TRBD1 (5 bases). CDR1 MNHEY and CDR2 SMNVEV come from the germline V gene (reference sequence). This CDR3 contains 14 residues. V was clipped by 3 bases and J by 0 bases, with 8 bases between them. Here the CDR3 DNA reads TGTGCCAGCAGTTTGAGGGACTTGAACACTGAAGCTTTCTTT. Translated, it gives CASSLRDLNTEAFF.

The chain is built from TRBV30 and TRBJ2-7; D gene uncertain. Germline CDR1 and CDR2: GTSNPN and SVGIG (reference sequence). V lost 2 bases to trimming and J lost 3 bases, with 11 bases between them. CDR3 length equals 13 residues. The CDR3 nucleotides read TGTGCCTGGAGTCTTAACGACATCTACGAGCAGTACTTC. Protein: CAWSLNDIYEQYF.

The chain is built from TRBV6-5 and TRBJ1-2; 10 bases fit TRBD1. CDR1 MNHEY and CDR2 SVGAGI come from the germline V gene. The length of the CDR3 is 15 residues. V was clipped by 6 bases and J by 7 bases; unmatched bases: 11. Written as DNA, the CDR3 is TGTGCCAGCAGCGCCGGGACAGGGGTTTTGGGTGGCTACACCTTC. Its translation is CASSAGTGVLGGYTF.

The chain is built from TRBV2 and TRBJ2-1; D remains unclear. Trimming shortened V by 7 bases and J by 0 bases, and 10 bases separated the two germline ends. The CDR3 spans 14 residues. Per the germline V gene, CDR1 is SNHLY and CDR2 is FYNNEI. CDR3 DNA: TGTGCCAGCACCCCGTGGAGCTCCTACAATGAGCAGTTCTTC. This encodes CASTPWSSYNEQFF.

This rearrangement joins TRBV6-5 to TRBJ2-7, with D perhaps matching TRBD1 (6 bases). This CDR3 is built from 15 residues. Germline lookup yields CDR1 MNHEY and CDR2 SVGAGI. The V end lost 2 bases, the J end lost 3 bases, and 14 bases lay between the germline ends. This CDR3 reads CASSYDRSFHYEQYF. CDR3 sequence (DNA): TGTGCCAGCAGTTACGACAGGTCCTTCCACTACGAGCAGTACTTC.

The V call is TRBV7-8, the J call TRBJ2-1, with no clear D. Germline loops: CDR1 SGHVS, CDR2 FQNEAQ. The CDR3 spans 15 residues. V lost 1 base to trimming and J lost 5 bases, with 12 bases between them. The CDR3 here is CASSLGAQLNNEQFF. DNA for the CDR3: TGTGCCAGCAGCTTAGGGGCGCAGCTAAACAATGAGCAGTTCTTC.

The rearrangement uses TRBV14 and TRBJ1-2; TRBD1 agrees at 7 bases. Germline V gene lookup returns CDR1 SGHDN and CDR2 FVKESK. The V gene end was trimmed by 4 bases and the J gene end by 4 bases; junction bases not matched to a gene: 6. CDR3 length: 14 amino acids. CDR3 DNA: TGTGCCAGCAGCCGAGATGACAGGGCCTATGGCTACACCTTC. As protein: CASSRDDRAYGYTF. The full variable domain, rest sourced from reference TRBV14 and TRBJ1-2, is EAGVTQFPSHSVIEKGQTVTLRCDPISGHDNLYWYRRVMGKEIKFLLHFVKESKQDESGMPNNRFLAERTGGTYSTLKVQPAELEDSGVYFCASSRDDRAYGYTFGSGTRLTVV.

This chain connects TRBV7-2 to TRBJ2-4; D may be TRBD1 (6 bases). Trimming pared 7 bases from V and 8 bases from J, leaving 18 bases between. This CDR3 has 14 residues. The germline CDR1 and CDR2 sequences are SGHTA and FQGNSA. This CDR3 is CASKYVDSSYIQYF. In DNA, the CDR3 is TGTGCCAGCAAATACGTGGACAGTAGTTACATTCAGTACTTC.

The chain couples TRBV10-3 to TRBJ1-3; no reliable D call. Germline assignment: CDR1 ENHRY and CDR2 SYGVKD. The CDR3 loop spans 15 amino acids. Trimming took off 3 bases at V and 0 bases at J, with 9 bases between the two ends. The CDR3 sequence: CAISDGQLSGNTIYF. The CDR3 DNA follows: TGTGCCATCAGTGATGGTCAGCTCTCTGGAAACACCATATATTTT.

This rearrangement joins TRBV25-1 to TRBJ2-3; no reliable D call. CDR1 is MGHDK, CDR2 SYGVNS, per germline. The V end lost 3 bases, the J end lost 2 bases, and 9 bases lay between the germline ends. This CDR3 is built from 14 residues. The CDR3 bases are TGTGCCAGCAGTGAGGGTCGTTACACAGATACGCAGTATTTT. Protein sequence: CASSEGRYTDTQYF.